Listed below are T cell receptor beta chains from one sample, sequenced in a study of blood T cell repertoires in COVID-19. TCRdb's table, derived via immunoSEQ multiplex PCR, lists solely in-frame clones and lacks some. Among 200,000 to 250,000 clones listed, about four fifths were seen once. Sequencing input: PBMCs or T cells enriched from blood (not recorded which). The receptors originated from a woman aged 35 to 49 who had recovered from COVID-19. The CDR3 runs from the conserved cysteine through the conserved F or W. D genes are given only for firm matches.

v_gene	d_gene	j_gene	CDR3aa
TRBV20-1	-	TRBJ1-1	CSARVLDEAFF
TRBV6-1	TRBD2	TRBJ2-1	CASSKAGGSYNEQFF
TRBV7-2	TRBD1	TRBJ1-1	CASSLWTGGARTEAFF
TRBV2	-	TRBJ1-6	CASSVLTVATPLHF
TRBV10-3	TRBD1	TRBJ1-2	CAISGDDRVPNSYTF
TRBV6-5	-	TRBJ1-6	CASSPRSYNSPLHF
TRBV18	-	TRBJ1-5	CASSPVGQNQPQHF
TRBV5-4	-	TRBJ1-5	CASSLDRENQPQHF
TRBV3-1/TRBV3-2	-	TRBJ2-2	CASSQDSTGELFF
TRBV7-7	TRBD1	TRBJ2-1	CASSLGFGTGSGEQFF
TRBV3-1/TRBV3-2	-	TRBJ1-1	CASSQDQGTEAFF
TRBV2	-	TRBJ2-5	CASRGGPGQETQYF
TRBV11-3	-	TRBJ2-5	CASSHAGEIWCGQYF
TRBV7-9	TRBD2	TRBJ2-5	CASSPGTSGRETQYF
TRBV24-1	-	TRBJ2-7	CATSDPTRLRLPRSYEQYF
TRBV10-3	-	TRBJ1-2	CAISGEFPVEGGYTF
TRBV9	-	TRBJ1-4	CASSVGSGATNEKLFF